The clone carrying this TCR beta chain was observed many times. This sample was included in a study of human T cells and chemical hapten exposure. From the RACE reads, TCRdb called clonotypes with MiXCR, one entry per CDR3 protein. The sample holds approximately 350,000 distinct CDR3 sequences, under 6.5% seen once. CDR1 ENHRY and CDR2 SYGVKD come from the germline V gene. This CDR3 is 16 amino acids long. The V end lost 1 base, the J end lost 1 base, and 12 bases lay between the germline ends. The time point was: patch test 2, 6 weeks after DPC sensitization. Treatment: therapeutic diphenylcyclopropenone sensitization with weekly scalp DPC.

This TCR was sampled from a woman between 18 and 30 years old with alopecia areata. Some clones in this sample may be carry-over from other donors' samples. J is TRBJ2-3 and V is TRBV10-3; tentatively, D is TRBD2 (6 bases). The sequenced sample was whole blood, obtained in connection with sensitization to the hapten diphenylcyclopropenone (DPC). The CDR3: CAISEWSQRGTDTQYF. Here the CDR3 DNA reads TGTGCCATCAGTGAGTGGTCCCAGCGGGGCACAGATACGCAGTATTTT.